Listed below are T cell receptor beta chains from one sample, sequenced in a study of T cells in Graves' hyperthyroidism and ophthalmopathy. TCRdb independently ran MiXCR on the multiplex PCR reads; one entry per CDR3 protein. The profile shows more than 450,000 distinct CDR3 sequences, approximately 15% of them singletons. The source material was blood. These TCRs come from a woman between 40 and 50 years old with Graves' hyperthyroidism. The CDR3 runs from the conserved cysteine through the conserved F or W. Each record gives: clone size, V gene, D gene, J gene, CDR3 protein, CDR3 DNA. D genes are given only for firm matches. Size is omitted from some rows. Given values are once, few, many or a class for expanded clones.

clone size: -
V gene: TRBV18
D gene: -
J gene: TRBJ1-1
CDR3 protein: CASSPPGSLGAEAFF
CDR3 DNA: TGTGCCAGCTCACCACCGGGCTCCCTGGGGGCTGAAGCTTTCTTT

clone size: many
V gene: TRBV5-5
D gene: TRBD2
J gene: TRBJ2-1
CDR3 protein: CASSLGEGPSYNEQFF
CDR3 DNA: TGTGCCAGCAGCTTGGGGGAGGGCCCCTCTTACAATGAGCAGTTCTTC

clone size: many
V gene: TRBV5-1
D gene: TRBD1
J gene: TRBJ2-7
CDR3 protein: CASSVQGASYEQYF
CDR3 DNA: TGCGCCAGCAGCGTCCAGGGGGCCTCCTACGAGCAGTACTTC

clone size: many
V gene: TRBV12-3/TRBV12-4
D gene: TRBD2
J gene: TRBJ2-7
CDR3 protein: CASSHTGLASYEQYF
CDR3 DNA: TGTGCCAGCAGTCACACGGGACTAGCTAGCTACGAGCAGTACTTC

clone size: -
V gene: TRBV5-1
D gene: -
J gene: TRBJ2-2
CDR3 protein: CASSLDGRNSGELFF
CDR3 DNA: TGCGCCAGCAGCTTGGATGGCAGGAATTCCGGGGAGCTGTTTTTT

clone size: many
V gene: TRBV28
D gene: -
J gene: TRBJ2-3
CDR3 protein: CASSLLTGATDTQYF
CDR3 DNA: TGTGCCAGCAGTTTACTAACGGGGGCCACAGATACGCAGTATTTT

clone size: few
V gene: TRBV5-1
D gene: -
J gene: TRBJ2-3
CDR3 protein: CASSLEGDFGTDTQYF
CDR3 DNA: TGCGCCAGCAGCTTGGAGGGGGATTTTGGCACAGATACGCAGTATTTT

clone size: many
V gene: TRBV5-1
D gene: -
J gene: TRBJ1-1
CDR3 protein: CASGQAGPGDTEAFF
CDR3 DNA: TGCGCCAGCGGACAAGCAGGGCCTGGGGACACTGAAGCTTTCTTT

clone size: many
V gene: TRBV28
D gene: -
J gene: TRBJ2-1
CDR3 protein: CASSIISSVSSYNEQFF
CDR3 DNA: TGTGCCAGCAGTATTATATCTAGCGTCAGCTCCTACAATGAGCAGTTCTTC

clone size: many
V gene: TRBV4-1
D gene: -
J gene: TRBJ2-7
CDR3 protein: CASSLEGREQYF
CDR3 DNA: TGCGCCAGCAGCCTGGAGGGGCGAGAGCAGTACTTC

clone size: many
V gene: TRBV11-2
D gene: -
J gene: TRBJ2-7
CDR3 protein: CASSLEQAYEQYF
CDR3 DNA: TGTGCCAGCAGCTTAGAACAGGCCTACGAGCAGTACTTC

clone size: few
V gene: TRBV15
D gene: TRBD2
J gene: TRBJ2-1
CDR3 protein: CATSRDPRTSGSYNEQFF
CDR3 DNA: TGTGCCACCAGCAGAGATCCTCGGACTAGCGGGAGCTACAATGAGCAGTTCTTC

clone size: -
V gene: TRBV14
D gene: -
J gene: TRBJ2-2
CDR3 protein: CASSPRAPGTGELFF
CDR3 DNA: TGTGCCAGCAGCCCCAGGGCTCCGGGGACCGGGGAGCTGTTTTTT

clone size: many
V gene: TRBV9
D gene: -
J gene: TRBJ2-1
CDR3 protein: CASSAPTGFSYNEQFF
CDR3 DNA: TGTGCCAGCAGCGCCCCGACCGGGTTCTCCTACAATGAGCAGTTCTTC

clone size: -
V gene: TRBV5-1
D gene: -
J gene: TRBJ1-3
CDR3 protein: CASSLGGAGISGNTIYF
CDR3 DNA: TGCGCCAGCAGCTTGGGGGGTGCCGGAATCTCTGGAAACACCATATATTTT

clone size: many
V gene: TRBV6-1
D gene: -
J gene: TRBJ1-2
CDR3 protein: CASRGGGPEGYTF
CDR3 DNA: TGTGCCAGCAGAGGCGGGGGTCCCGAGGGCTACACCTTC

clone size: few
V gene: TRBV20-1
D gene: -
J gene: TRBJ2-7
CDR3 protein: CSARVIGKSYEQYF
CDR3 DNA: TGCAGTGCTAGAGTCATTGGCAAATCCTACGAGCAGTACTTC

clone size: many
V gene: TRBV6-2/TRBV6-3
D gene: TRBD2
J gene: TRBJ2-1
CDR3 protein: CASTPSGAGTYNEQFF
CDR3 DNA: TGTGCCAGCACCCCGTCCGGAGCGGGGACCTACAATGAGCAGTTCTTC

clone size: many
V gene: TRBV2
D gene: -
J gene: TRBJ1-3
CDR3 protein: CASSEALPGGTKGNTIYF
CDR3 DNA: TGTGCCAGCAGTGAAGCGCTTCCGGGGGGTACGAAAGGAAACACCATATATTTT

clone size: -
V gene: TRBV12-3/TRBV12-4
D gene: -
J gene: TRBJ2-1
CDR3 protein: CASSTGTGRLYGYTFGSGEQFF
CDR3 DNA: -

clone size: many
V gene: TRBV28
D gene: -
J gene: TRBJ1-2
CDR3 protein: CASSSRGGGANYGYTF
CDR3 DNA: TGTGCCAGCAGTTCGCGGGGTGGGGGGGCAAACTATGGCTACACCTTC

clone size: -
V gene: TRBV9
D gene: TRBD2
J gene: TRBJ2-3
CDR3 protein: CASSVHPAGVSTDTQYF
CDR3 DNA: TGTGCCAGCAGCGTACACCCAGCGGGAGTTAGTACAGATACGCAGTATTTT

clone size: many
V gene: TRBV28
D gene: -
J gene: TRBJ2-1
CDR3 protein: CASRLYNEQFF
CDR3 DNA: TGTGCCAGCCGACTGTACAATGAGCAGTTCTTC

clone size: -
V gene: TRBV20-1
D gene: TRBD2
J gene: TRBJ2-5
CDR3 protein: CSARTSGATYQETQYF
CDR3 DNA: TGCAGTGCTAGGACTAGCGGAGCTACGTACCAAGAGACCCAGTACTTC

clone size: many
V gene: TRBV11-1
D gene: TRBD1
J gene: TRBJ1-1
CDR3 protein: CASSGRGLDTEAFF
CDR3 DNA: TGTGCCAGCAGCGGGAGGGGGCTCGACACTGAAGCTTTCTTT

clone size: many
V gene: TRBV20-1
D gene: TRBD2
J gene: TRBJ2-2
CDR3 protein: CSAPRTSGPDTGELFF
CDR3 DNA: TGCAGTGCTCCGCGGACTAGCGGGCCTGACACCGGGGAGCTGTTTTTT

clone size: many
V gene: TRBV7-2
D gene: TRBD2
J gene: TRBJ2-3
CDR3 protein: CASSLLAGYTDTQYF
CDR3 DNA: TGTGCCAGCAGCTTACTAGCGGGATACACAGATACGCAGTATTTT

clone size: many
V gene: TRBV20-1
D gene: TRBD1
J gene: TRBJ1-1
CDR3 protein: CSASERGLVTEAFF
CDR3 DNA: TGCAGTGCTAGTGAGAGGGGGCTCGTCACTGAAGCTTTCTTT

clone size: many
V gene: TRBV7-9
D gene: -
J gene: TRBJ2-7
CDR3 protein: CASSMTRVDEQYF
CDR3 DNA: TGTGCCAGCAGCATGACTAGGGTAGACGAGCAGTACTTC

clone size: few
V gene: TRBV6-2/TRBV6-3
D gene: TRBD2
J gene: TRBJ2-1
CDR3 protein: CASSYRLAGGPGQFF
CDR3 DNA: TGTGCCAGCAGTTACCGCCTAGCGGGAGGGCCCGGGCAGTTCTTC

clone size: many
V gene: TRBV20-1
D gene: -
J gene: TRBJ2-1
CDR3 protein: CSATRAVGSYNEQFF
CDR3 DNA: TGCAGTGCTACCCGAGCGGTCGGCTCCTACAATGAGCAGTTCTTC

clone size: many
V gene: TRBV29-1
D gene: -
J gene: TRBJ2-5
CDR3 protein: CSVSPPEETQYF
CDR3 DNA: TGCAGCGTTTCCCCGCCGGAGGAGACCCAGTACTTC

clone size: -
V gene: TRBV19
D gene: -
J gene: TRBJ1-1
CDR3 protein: CASSIGPKGLGTEAFF
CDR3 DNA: TGTGCCAGTAGTATAGGCCCTAAGGGACTGGGCACTGAAGCTTTCTTT

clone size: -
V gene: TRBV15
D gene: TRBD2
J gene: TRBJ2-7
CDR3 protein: CATSSLGLAGVGEQYF
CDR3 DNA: TGTGCCACCAGCAGCCTTGGACTAGCGGGAGTTGGCGAGCAGTACTTC

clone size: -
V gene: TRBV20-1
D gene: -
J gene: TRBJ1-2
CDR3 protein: CSARGYSYGYTF
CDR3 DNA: TGCAGTGCTAGAGGCTATTCCTATGGCTACACCTTC

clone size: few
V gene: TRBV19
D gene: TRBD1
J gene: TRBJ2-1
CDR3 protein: CASGGQGWGNEQFF
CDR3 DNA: TGTGCCAGTGGGGGACAGGGGTGGGGGAATGAGCAGTTCTTC

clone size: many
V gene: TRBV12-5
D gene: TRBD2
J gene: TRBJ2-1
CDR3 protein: CASGLVTSGSSYNEQFF
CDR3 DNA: TGTGCTAGTGGTTTGGTGACTAGCGGGAGCTCCTACAATGAGCAGTTCTTC

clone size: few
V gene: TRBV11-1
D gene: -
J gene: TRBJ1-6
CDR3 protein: CASSLQLEAFSPLHF
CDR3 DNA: TGTGCCAGCAGCTTACAGTTGGAGGCATTTTCACCCCTCCACTTT

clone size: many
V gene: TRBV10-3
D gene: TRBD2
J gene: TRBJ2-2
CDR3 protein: CATGGSSSGELFF
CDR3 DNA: TGTGCCACAGGCGGGAGTAGCAGCGGGGAGCTGTTTTTT

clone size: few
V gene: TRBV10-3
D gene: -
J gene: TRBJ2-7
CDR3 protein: CAISVGDYEQYF
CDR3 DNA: TGTGCCATCAGTGTTGGGGACTACGAGCAGTACTTC

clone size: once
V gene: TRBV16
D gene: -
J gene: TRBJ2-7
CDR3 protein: CASSQLGPGSDEQYF
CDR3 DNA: TGTGCCAGCAGCCAATTAGGGCCGGGATCGGACGAGCAGTACTTC

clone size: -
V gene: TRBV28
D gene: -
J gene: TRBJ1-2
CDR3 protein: CASSSVGVGYTF
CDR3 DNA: TGTGCCAGCAGTTCCGTGGGGGTTGGCTACACCTTC

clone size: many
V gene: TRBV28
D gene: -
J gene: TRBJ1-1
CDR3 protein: CASSPSWVGNTEAFF
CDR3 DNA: TGTGCCAGCAGTCCAAGCTGGGTGGGGAACACTGAAGCTTTCTTT

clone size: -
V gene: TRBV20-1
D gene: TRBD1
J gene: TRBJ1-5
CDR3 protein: CSAVRQGDQPQHF
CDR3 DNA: TGCAGTGCTGTCAGACAGGGGGATCAGCCCCAGCATTTT

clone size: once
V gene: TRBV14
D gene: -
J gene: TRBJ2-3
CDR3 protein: CASSQDRLMDTQYF
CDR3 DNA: TGTGCCAGCAGCCAAGATAGGTTGATGGATACGCAGTATTTT

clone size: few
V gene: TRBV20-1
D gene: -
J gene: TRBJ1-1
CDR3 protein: CSARDGGAGNTEAFF
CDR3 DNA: TGCAGTGCTAGAGATGGAGGGGCGGGAAACACTGAAGCTTTCTTT

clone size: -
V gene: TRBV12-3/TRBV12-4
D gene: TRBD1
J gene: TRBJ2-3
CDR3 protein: CASSLPRRTGISTDTQYF
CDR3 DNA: TGTGCCAGCAGTTTACCCCGCCGGACAGGGATAAGCACAGATACGCAGTATTTT

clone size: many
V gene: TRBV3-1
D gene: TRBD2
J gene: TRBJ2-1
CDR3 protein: CASSHGLGSHEQFF
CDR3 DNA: TGTGCCAGCAGCCATGGACTAGGAAGCCATGAGCAGTTCTTC

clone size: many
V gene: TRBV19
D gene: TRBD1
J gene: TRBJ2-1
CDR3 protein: CASRTGSEQFF
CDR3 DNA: TGTGCCAGTAGGACAGGGTCTGAGCAGTTCTTC

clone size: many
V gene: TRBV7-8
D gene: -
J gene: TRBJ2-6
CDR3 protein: CASSLGVLWTNVLTF
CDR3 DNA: TGTGCCAGCAGCTTAGGGGTTCTCTGGACCAACGTCCTGACTTTC

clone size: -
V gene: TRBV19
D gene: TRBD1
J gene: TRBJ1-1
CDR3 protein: CASRPTGKAEAFF
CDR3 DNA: TGTGCCAGTAGGCCGACAGGGAAGGCTGAAGCTTTCTTT

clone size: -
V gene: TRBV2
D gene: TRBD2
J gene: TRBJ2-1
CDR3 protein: CASGPAGGFYNEQFF
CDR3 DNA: TGTGCCAGCGGGCCAGCGGGAGGCTTCTACAATGAGCAGTTCTTC